This T cell receptor (beta chain) was sequenced for a study of T cell responses to AZD1222 COVID-19 vaccine. The V end lost 5 bases, the J end lost 7 bases, and 17 bases lay between the germline ends. The CDR3 loop spans 14 amino acids. Germline assignment: CDR1 MNHEY and CDR2 SMNVEV (reference sequence). The data were produced by immunoSEQ multiplex PCR, yet TCRdb's version contains in-frame clones alone and is incomplete. Among 130,000 or so clones, 86% were seen once, and the ten largest hold 12%. This chain connects TRBV27 to TRBJ1-2; no reliable D call. The specimen was peripheral blood, collected on day 0 of AZD1222 vaccination. The sequence came from an adult in good health. The CDR3 protein is CASSLRYTLSGYTF. The CDR3 region has the DNA TGTGCCAGCAGTCTGAGGTACACTCTAAGTGGCTACACCTTC.